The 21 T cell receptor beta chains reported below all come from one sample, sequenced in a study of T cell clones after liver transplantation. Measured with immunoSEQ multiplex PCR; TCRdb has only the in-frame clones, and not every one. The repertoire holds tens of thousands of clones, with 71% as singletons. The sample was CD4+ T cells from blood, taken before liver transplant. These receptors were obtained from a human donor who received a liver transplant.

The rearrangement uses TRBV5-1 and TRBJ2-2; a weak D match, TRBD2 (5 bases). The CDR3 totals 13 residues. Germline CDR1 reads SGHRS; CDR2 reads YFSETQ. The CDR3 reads CATSLFEGGELFF. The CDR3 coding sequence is TGCGCGACCAGCCTTTTTGAGGGCGGGGAGCTGTTTTTT.

CDR3 loop: CAWSVRGTLGNTIYF. For the CDR3, the DNA is TGTGCCTGGAGTGTACGCGGAACACTTGGAAACACCATATATTTT. The V gene is TRBV30, the J gene TRBJ1-3, with D hard to call. Germline lookup yields CDR1 GTSNPN and CDR2 SVGIG (reference sequence). V was shortened by 0 bases and J by 3 bases, with 12 bases between the two germline ends. The CDR3 is 15 amino acids.

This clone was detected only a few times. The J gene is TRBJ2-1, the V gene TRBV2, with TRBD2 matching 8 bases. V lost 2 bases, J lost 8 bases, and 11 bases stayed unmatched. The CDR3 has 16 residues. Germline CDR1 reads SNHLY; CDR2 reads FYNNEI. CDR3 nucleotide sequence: TGTGCCAGCAGTGAATGGGCGGCGGGGGGTGTCGATGAGCAGTTCTTC. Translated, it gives CASSEWAAGGVDEQFF.

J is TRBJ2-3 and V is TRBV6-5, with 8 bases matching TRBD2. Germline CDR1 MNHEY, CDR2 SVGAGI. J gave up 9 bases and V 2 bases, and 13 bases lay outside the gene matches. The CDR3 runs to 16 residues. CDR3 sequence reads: CASSYRAGGSFGTQYF. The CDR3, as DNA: TGTGCCAGCAGTTACCGTGCGGGGGGCTCGTTCGGAACGCAGTATTTT.

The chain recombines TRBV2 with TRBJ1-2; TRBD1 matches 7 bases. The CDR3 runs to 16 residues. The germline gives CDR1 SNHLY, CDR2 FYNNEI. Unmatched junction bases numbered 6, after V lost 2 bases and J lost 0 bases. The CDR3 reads CASSEPGQQTNYGYTF. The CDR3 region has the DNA TGTGCCAGCAGTGAACCGGGACAGCAAACTAACTATGGCTACACCTTC.

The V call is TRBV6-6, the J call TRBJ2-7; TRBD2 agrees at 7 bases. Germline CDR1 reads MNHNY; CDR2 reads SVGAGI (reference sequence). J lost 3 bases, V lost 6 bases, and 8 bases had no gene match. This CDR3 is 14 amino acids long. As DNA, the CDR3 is TGTGCCAGCAGGAATACGGGAGGTCTCTACGAGCAGTACTTC. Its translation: CASRNTGGLYEQYF.

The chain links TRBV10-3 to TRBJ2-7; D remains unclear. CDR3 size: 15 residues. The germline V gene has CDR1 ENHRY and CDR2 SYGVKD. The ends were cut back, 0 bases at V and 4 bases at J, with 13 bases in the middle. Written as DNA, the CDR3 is TGTGCCATCAGTGAGTCGAATAGATCCCCTTACGAGCAGTACTTC. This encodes CAISESNRSPYEQYF.

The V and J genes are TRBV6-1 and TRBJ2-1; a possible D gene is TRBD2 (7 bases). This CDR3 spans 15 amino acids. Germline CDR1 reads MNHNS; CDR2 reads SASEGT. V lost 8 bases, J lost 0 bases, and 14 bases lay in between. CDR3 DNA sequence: TGTGCCAGCTCCGTGGGGGGGGCCTCCTACAATGAGCAGTTCTTC. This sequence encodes CASSVGGASYNEQFF.

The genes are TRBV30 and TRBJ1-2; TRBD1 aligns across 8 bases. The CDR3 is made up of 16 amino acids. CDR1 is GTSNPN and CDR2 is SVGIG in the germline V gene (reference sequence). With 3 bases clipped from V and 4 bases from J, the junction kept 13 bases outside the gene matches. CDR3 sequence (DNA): TGTGCCTGGAGGGACCTCGACAGGGGCCATGGCTATGGCTACACCTTC. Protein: CAWRDLDRGHGYGYTF.

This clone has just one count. This chain's CDR3 is CASSLALCEETQYF. Here the CDR3 DNA reads TGCGCCAGCAGCTTGGCCTTATGTGAAGAGACCCAGTACTTC. The V and J genes are TRBV5-1 and TRBJ2-5; D is uncertain. V lost 0 bases, J lost 3 bases, and 9 bases lay in between. Per the germline V gene, CDR1 is SGHRS and CDR2 is YFSETQ. CDR3 size: 14 residues.

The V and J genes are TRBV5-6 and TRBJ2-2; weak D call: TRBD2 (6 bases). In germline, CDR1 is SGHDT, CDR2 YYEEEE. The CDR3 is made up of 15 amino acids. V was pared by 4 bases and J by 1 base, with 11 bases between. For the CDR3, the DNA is TGTGCCAGCAGCCCCCTCGGGAGGAACACCGGGGAGCTGTTTTTT. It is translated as CASSPLGRNTGELFF.

The CDR3 DNA follows: TGTGCCAGCAGCCAATCGGGATGGCCCCCGCATGGCTACACCTTC. It codes for CASSQSGWPPHGYTF. This chain connects TRBV5-5 to TRBJ1-2; no reliable D call. CDR1 is SGHKS and CDR2 is YYEKEE in the germline V gene (reference sequence). The CDR3 has 15 residues. The germline V and J ends were trimmed by 4 bases and 6 bases, with 19 bases remaining between them.

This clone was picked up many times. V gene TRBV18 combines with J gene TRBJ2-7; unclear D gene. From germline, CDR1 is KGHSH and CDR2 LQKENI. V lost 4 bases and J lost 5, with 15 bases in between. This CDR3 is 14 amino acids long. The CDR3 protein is CASSLSTADDEQYF. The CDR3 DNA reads TGTGCCAGCTCACTGTCAACAGCTGATGACGAGCAGTACTTC.

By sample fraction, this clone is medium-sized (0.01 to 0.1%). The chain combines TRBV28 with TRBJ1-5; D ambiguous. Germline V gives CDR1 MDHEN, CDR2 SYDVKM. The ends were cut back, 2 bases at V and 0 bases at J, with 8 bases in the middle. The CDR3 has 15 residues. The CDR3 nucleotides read TGTGCCAGCAGTTTAATGGGCCTTAGCAATCAGCCCCAGCATTTT. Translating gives CASSLMGLSNQPQHF.

The CDR3 DNA sequence: TGTGCCAGCAGTTCGCTAACCGGGACAGCCAGTGGCTACACCTTC. It encodes CASSSLTGTASGYTF. The rearrangement links TRBV28 to TRBJ1-2; TRBD1 matches 7 bases. Per germline, CDR1 MDHEN and CDR2 SYDVKM. Trimming removed 4 bases from V and 7 bases from J; junction bases left unmatched: 12. The CDR3 runs to 15 residues.

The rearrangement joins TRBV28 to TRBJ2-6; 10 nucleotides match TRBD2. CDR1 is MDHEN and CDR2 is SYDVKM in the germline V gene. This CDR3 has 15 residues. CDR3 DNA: TGTGTCGCCAGCAGCGGGGGGGCTGGGGCCAACGTCCTGACTTTC. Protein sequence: CVASSGGAGANVLTF.

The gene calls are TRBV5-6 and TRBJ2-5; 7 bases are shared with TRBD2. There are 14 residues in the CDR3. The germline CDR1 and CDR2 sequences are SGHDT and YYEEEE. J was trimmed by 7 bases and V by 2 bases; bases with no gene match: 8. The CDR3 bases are TGTGCCAGCAGCTTCTCAAGCGGGGTCGGGACCCAGTACTTC. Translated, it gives CASSFSSGVGTQYF.

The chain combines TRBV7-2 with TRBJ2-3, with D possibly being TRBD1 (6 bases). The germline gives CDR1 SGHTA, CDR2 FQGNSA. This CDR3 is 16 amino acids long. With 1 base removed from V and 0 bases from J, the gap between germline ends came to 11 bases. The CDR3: CASSLVGQRSTDTQYF. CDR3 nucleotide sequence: TGTGCCAGCAGCTTAGTCGGACAGCGAAGCACAGATACGCAGTATTTT.

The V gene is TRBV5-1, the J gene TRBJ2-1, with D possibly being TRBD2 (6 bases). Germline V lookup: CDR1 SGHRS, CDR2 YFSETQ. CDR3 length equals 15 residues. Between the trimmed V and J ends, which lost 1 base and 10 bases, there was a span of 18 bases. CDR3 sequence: CASSLQLAADREQFF. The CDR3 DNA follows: TGCGCCAGCAGCTTGCAACTAGCCGCCGATCGAGAGCAGTTCTTC. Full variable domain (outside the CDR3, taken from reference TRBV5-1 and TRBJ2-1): KAGVTQTPRYLIKTRGQQVTLSCSPISGHRSVSWYQQTPGQGLQFLFEYFSETQRNKGNFPGRFSGRQFSNSRSEMNVSTLELGDSALYLCASSLQLAADREQFFGPGTRLTVL.

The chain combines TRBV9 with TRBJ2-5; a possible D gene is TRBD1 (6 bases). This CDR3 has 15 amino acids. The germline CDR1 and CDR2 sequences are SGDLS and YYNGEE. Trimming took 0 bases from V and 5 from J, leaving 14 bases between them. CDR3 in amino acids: CASSVAQGISETQYF. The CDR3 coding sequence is TGTGCCAGCAGCGTAGCGCAGGGGATCTCGGAGACCCAGTACTTC.

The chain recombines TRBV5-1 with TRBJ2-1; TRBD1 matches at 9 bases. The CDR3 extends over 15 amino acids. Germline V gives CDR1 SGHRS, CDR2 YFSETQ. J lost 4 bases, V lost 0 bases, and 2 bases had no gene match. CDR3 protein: CASSLDRGRYNEQFF. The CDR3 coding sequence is TGCGCCAGCAGCTTGGACAGGGGGCGGTACAATGAGCAGTTCTTC.